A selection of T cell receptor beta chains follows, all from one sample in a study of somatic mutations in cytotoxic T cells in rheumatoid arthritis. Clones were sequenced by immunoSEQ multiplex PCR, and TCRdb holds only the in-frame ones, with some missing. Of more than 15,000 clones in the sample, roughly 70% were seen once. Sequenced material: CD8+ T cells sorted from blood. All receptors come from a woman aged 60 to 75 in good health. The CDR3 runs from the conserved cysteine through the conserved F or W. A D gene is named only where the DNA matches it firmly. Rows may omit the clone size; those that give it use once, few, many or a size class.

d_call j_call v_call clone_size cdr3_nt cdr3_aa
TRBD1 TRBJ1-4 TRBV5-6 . TGTGCCAGCAGCCAAGGGACAGGGATCGAAGGGAGTGAAAAACTGTTTTTT CASSQGTGIEGSEKLFF
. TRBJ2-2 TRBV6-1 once TGTGCCAGCGGAGGGAGATCGAACACCGGGGAGCTGTTTTTT CASGGRSNTGELFF
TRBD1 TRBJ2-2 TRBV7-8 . TGTGCCAGCACCACAAGACAGGGGTACACCGGGGAGCTGTTTTTT CASTTRQGYTGELFF
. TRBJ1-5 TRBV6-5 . TGTGCCAGCAGCCCTCGATGGGGCAATCAGCCCCAGCATTTT CASSPRWGNQPQHF
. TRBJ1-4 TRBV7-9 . TGTGCCAGCAGCTTAGACGTCGGTGAAAAACTGTTTTTT CASSLDVGEKLFF
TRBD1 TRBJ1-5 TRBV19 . TGTGCCAGTAATCTCCGGGACAGGATAAATCAGCCCCAGCATTTT CASNLRDRINQPQHF
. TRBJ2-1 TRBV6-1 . TGTGCCAGCAGTGCGCCCCCCGAGTTCTTC CASSAPPEFF
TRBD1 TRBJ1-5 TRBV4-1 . TGCGCCAGCAGCCAAGATCAGGACAGGTTCGGGAATCAGCCCCAGCATTTT CASSQDQDRFGNQPQHF
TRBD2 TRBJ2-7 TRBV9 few TGTGCCAGCAGCCTTTTTGCTGGGGGGGACGAGCAGTACTTC CASSLFAGGDEQYF
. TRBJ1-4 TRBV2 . TGTGCCAGCAGTGACTCGGCGCGATGGGTGTTTTTT CASSDSARWVFF
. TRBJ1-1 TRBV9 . TGTGCCAGCAGCGTTATTCCCGGGGGGGCCCGTGGCACTGAAGCTTTCTTT CASSVIPGGARGTEAFF
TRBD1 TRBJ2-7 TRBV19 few TGTGCCAGTAGTCAAGCTGGACAGGAAACCTACGAGCAGTACTTC CASSQAGQETYEQYF
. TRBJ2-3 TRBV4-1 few TGCGCCAGCAGCCAAGGGGTTGCAGATACGCAGTATTTT CASSQGVADTQYF
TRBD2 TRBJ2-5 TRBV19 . TGTGCCAGTAGTATAACCGGGGGGGAGACCCAGTACTTC CASSITGGETQYF
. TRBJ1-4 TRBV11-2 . TGTGCCACCGTCGAGGGGGGAGGCTCTGAAAAACTGTTTTTT CATVEGGGSEKLFF
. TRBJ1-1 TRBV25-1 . TGTGCCAGCAGTGAACCGGGCTTGAACACTGAAGCTTTCTTT CASSEPGLNTEAFF
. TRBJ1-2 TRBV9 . TGTGCCTCCGAGGACAGACTCTATGGCTACACCTTC CASEDRLYGYTF
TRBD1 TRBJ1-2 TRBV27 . TGTGCCAGCAGTTTATTTGACAGGGGGCTTACTAACTATGGCTACACCTTC CASSLFDRGLTNYGYTF
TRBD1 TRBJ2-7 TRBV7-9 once TGTGCCAGCAGCTTATTCTCCCAGGGGGTCTACGAGCAGTACTTC CASSLFSQGVYEQYF
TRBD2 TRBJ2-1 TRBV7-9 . TGTGCCAGCAGCTTATGGCGGGGGAATGAGCAGTTCTTC CASSLWRGNEQFF
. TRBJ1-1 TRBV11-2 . TGTGCCAGCAGCTCGCGGGACAAGCCTCCGAACACTGAAGCTTTCTTT CASSSRDKPPNTEAFF
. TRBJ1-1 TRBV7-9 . TGTGCCAGCAGCTTATCTGAGTCCTCTAGCGTAGCTTTCTTT CASSLSESSSVAFF
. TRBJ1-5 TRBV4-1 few TGCGCCAGCAGCCAAGATTGGGTTCAGCCCCAGCATTTT CASSQDWVQPQHF
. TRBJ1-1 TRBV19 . TGTGCCAGTAGATCCCTGCGGAACACTGAAGCTTTCTTT CASRSLRNTEAFF
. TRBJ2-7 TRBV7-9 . TGTGCCAGCAGCTTAGACCGTGGAGGGGCGAGCTCCTACGAGCAGTACTTC CASSLDRGGASSYEQYF
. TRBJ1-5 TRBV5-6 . TGTGCCAGCAGCTTGGCCCCCCCCCAGGGGATTGGACAGCCCCAGCATTTT CASSLAPPQGIGQPQHF
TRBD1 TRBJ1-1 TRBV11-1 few TGTGCCAGCAGCCCAGTGGGACAGACCATGAACACTGAAGCTTTCTTT CASSPVGQTMNTEAFF
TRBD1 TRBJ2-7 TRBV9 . TGTGCCAGCAGCGTAGGGCCGGACAGGGGCCACGAGCAGTACTTC CASSVGPDRGHEQYF
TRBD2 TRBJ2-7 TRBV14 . TGTGCCAGCAGCCAAGATTCCGCGGGGGGCAGCGAGCAGTACTTC CASSQDSAGGSEQYF
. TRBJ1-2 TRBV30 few TGTGCCTGGAATACAGGGAATGGCTACACCTTC CAWNTGNGYTF
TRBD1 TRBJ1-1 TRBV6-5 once TGTGCCAGCAGTTACTCGGGACAGTACGCAACTGAAGCTTTCTTT CASSYSGQYATEAFF
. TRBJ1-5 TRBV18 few TGTGCCAGCTCATTAACCGGGACAATCAATCAGCCCCAGCATTTT CASSLTGTINQPQHF
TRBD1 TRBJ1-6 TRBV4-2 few TGTGCCAGCAGCAAAGAGGACAGGGGCAATTCACCCCTCCACTTT CASSKEDRGNSPLHF
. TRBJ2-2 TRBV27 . TGTGCCAGCAGTTTGGCATACGCTCACACGAAAAACACCGGGGAGCTGTTTTTT CASSLAYAHTKNTGELFF
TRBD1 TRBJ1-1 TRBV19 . TGTGCCAGTAGTTTCCGACAGGGCTACACTGAAGCTTTCTTT CASSFRQGYTEAFF
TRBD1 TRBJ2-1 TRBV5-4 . TGTGCCAGCAGCCTCCCGGACAGGATCCCGTACAATGAGCAGTTCTTC CASSLPDRIPYNEQFF
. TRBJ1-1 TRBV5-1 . TGCGCCAGCAGCTTGTTAGGGGCAGGATCCATGAACACTGAAGCTTTCTTT CASSLLGAGSMNTEAFF
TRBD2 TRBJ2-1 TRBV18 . TGTGCCAGCTCACTTACTAGCGGCAGCTCCTACAATGAGCAGTTCTTC CASSLTSGSSYNEQFF
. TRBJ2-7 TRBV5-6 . TGTGCCAGCAGCTTGGGGGGGGAGTCGATTTATTACGAGCAGTACTTC CASSLGGESIYYEQYF
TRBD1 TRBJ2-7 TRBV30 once TGTGCCTGGAGTGTACGGATGGCACAGGGGGCCATGCAGTACTTC CAWSVRMAQGAMQYF
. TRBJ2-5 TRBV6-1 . TGTGCCAGCAAAGGAGGGAGACGGGAGGAGACCCAGTACTTC CASKGGRREETQYF
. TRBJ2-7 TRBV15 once TGTGCCACCAGCAGAGCCTCGAATCCCGAGCAGTACTTC CATSRASNPEQYF
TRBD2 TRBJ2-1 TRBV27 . TGTGCCAGCAGTTCCCTAGCGGGGGGCTCCAGGGAGCAGTTCTTC CASSSLAGGSREQFF
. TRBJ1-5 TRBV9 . TGTGCCAGCAGCGGTCGGGGGGCCAATCAGCCCCAGCATTTT CASSGRGANQPQHF
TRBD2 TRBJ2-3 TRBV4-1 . TGCGCCAGCAGCCAAGATCAGGATCGTAGGCGGGAGGGGGGGACAGATACGCAGTATTTT CASSQDQDRRREGGTDTQYF
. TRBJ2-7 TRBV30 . TGTGCCTGGATGGACCGCAGCTCCTACGAGCAGTACTTC CAWMDRSSYEQYF
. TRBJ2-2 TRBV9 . TGTGCCAGCAGCTCCAGTAGCGGAGAGGGGGAGCTGTTTTTT CASSSSSGEGELFF
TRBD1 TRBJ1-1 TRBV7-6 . TGTGCCAGCAGCTTCTCACAGGGGAATGAAGCTTTCTTT CASSFSQGNEAFF
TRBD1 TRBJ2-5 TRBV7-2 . TGTGCCAGCAGCTCGGGACAGGTCCAAGAGACCCAGTACTTC CASSSGQVQETQYF